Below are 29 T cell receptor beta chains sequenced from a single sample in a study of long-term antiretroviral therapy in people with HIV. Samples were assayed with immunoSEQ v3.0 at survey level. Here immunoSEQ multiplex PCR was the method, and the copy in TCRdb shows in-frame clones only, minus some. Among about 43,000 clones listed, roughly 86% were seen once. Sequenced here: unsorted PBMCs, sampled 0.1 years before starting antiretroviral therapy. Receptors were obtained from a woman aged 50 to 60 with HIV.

This CDR3 is CASSPLAGGGGDTQYF. The DNA for the CDR3 is TGTGCCAGCAGCCCACTAGCGGGGGGCGGGGGAGATACGCAGTATTTT. The chain employs TRBV7-2 and TRBJ2-3, with 12 bases identical to TRBD2. Germline lookup yields CDR1 SGHTA and CDR2 FQGNSA. The CDR3 sequence is 16 residues long. V dropped 5 bases and J dropped 5; count of bases not matched to a gene: 8. Filled out from reference TRBV7-2 and TRBJ2-3, the complete variable domain reads GAGVSQSPSNKVTEKGKDVELRCDPISGHTALYWYRQSLGQGLEFLIYFQGNSAPDKSGLPSDRFSAERTGGSVSTLTIQRTQQEDSAVYLCASSPLAGGGGDTQYFGPGTRLTVL.

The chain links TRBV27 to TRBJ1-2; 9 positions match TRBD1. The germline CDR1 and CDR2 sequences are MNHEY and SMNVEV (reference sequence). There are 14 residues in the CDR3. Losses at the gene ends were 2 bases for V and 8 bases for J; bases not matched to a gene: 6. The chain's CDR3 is CASSLQGQGAGYTF. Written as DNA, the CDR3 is TGTGCCAGCAGTTTACAGGGACAGGGCGCCGGCTACACCTTC.

The CDR3 protein is CSALDRTEAFF. The CDR3 DNA is TGCAGTGCCCTCGATCGGACTGAAGCTTTCTTT. The chain couples TRBV20-1 to TRBJ1-1, with D unresolved. Germline values: CDR1 DFQATT, CDR2 SNEGSKA (reference sequence). V gave up 6 bases and J gave up 5 bases, with 10 bases separating them. The CDR3 sequence is 11 residues long.

CDR3 nucleotides: TGTGCCAGCTCACCAGGACAGGGCGGTTTGTCTGGGGCCAACGTCCTGACTTTC. This codes for CASSPGQGGLSGANVLTF. This chain connects TRBV18 to TRBJ2-6; 8 bases line up with TRBD1. This CDR3 region has 18 residues. The V gene end was trimmed by 2 bases and the J gene end by 1 base; junction bases not matched to a gene: 7. The germline V gene has CDR1 KGHSH and CDR2 LQKENI. The variable domain in full, completed from reference TRBV18 and TRBJ2-6, reads NAGVMQNPRHLVRRRGQEARLRCSPMKGHSHVYWYRQLPEEGLKFMVYLQKENIIDESGMPKERFSAEFPKEGPSILRIQQVVRGDSAAYFCASSPGQGGLSGANVLTFGAGSRLTVL.

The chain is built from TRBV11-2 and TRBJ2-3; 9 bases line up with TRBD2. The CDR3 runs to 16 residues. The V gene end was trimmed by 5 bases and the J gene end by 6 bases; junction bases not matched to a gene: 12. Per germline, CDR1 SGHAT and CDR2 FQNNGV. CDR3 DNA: TGTGCCAGCAGCCCGTGGGGCGGGGGGGCCGCGGATACGCAGTATTTT. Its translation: CASSPWGGGAADTQYF. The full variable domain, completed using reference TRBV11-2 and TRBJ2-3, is EAGVAQSPRYKIIEKRQSVAFWCNPISGHATLYWYQQILGQGPKLLIQFQNNGVVDDSQLPKDRFSAERLKGVDSTLKIQPAKLEDSAVYLCASSPWGGGAADTQYFGPGTRLTVL.

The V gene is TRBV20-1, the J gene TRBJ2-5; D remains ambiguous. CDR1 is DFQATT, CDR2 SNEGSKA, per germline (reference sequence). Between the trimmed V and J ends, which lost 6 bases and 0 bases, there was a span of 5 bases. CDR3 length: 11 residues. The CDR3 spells CSATNQETQYF. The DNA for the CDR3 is TGCAGTGCCACCAACCAAGAGACCCAGTACTTC.

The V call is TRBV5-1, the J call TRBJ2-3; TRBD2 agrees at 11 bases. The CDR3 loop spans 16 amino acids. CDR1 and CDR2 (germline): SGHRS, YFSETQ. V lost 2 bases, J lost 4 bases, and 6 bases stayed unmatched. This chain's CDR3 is CASSFSGGAFSDTQYF. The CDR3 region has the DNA TGCGCCAGCAGCTTTAGCGGGGGGGCTTTCTCAGATACGCAGTATTTT.

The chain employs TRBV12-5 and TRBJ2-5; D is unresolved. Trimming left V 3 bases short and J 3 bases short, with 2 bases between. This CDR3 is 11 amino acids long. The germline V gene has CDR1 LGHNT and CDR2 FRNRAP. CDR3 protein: CASGLEETQYF. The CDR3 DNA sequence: TGTGCTAGTGGTTTAGAAGAGACCCAGTACTTC.

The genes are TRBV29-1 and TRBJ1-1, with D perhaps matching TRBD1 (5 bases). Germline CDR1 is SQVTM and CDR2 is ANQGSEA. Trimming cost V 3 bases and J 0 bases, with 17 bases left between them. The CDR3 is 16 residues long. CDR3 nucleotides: TGCAGCGTTGATGCCGGGGCGCAGCCGTTGAACACTGAAGCTTTCTTT. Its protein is CSVDAGAQPLNTEAFF. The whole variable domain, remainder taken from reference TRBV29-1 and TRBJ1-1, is SAVISQKPSRDICQRGTSLTIQCQVDSQVTMMFWYRQQPGQSLTLIATANQGSEATYESGFVIDKFPISRPNLTFSTLTVSNMSPEDSSIYLCSVDAGAQPLNTEAFFGQGTRLTVV.

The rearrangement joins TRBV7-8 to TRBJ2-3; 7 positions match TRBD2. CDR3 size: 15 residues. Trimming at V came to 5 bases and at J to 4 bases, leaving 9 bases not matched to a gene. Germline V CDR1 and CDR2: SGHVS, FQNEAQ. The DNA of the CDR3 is TGTGCCAGCAGCCTCGGACTAGTTAAGGCAGATACGCAGTATTTT. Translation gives CASSLGLVKADTQYF.

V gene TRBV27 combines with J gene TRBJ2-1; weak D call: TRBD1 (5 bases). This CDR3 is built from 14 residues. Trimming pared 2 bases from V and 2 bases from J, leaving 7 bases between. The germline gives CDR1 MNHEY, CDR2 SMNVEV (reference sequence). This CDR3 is CASSLDSTYNEQFF. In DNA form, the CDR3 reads TGTGCCAGCAGTTTAGACAGCACCTACAATGAGCAGTTCTTC.

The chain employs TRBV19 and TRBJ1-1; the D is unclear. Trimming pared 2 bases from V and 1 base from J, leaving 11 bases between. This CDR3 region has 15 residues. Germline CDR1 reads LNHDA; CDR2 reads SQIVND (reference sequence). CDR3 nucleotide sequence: TGTGCCAGTAGTATACTGGCCTCGACGAACACTGAAGCTTTCTTT. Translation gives CASSILASTNTEAFF.

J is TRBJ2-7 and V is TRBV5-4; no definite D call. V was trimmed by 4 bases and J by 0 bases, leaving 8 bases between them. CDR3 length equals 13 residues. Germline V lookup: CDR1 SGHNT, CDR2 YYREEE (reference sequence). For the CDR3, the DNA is TGTGCCAGCAGCCACAGCGCCTCCTACGAGCAGTACTTC. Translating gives CASSHSASYEQYF.

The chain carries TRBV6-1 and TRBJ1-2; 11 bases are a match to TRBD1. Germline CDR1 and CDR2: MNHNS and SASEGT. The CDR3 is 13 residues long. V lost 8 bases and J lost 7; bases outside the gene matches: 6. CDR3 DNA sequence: TGTGCCAGCGGGGGACAGGGGGTCGGTGGCTACACCTTC. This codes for CASGGQGVGGYTF.

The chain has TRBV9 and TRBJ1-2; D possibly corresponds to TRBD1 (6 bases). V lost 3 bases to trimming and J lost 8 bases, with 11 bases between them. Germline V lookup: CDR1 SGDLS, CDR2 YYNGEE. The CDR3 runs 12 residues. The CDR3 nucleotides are TGTGCCAGCAGCGCCAGGGGTGTAGGCTACACCTTC. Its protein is CASSARGVGYTF.

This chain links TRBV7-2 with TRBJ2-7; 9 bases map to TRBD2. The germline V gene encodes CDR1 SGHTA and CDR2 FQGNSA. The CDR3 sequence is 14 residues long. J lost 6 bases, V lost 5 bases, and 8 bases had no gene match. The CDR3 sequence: CASSRSSGESEQYF. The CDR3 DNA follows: TGTGCCAGCAGCAGATCTAGCGGGGAGAGCGAGCAGTACTTC. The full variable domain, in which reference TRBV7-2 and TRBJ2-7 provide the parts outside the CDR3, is GAGVSQSPSNKVTEKGKDVELRCDPISGHTALYWYRQSLGQGLEFLIYFQGNSAPDKSGLPSDRFSAERTGGSVSTLTIQRTQQEDSAVYLCASSRSSGESEQYFGPGTRLTVT.

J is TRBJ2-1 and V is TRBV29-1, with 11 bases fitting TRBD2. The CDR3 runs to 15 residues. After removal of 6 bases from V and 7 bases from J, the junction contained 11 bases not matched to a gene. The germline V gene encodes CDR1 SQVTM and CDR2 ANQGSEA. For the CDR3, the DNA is TGCAGCGTCGTCGGGACTAGCGGATTACAGAATGAGCAGTTCTTC. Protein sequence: CSVVGTSGLQNEQFF.

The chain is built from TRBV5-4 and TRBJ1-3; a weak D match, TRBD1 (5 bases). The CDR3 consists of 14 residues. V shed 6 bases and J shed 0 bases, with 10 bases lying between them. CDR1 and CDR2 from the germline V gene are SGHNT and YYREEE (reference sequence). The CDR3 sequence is CASNEGLSGNTIYF. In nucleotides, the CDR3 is TGTGCCAGCAATGAGGGACTCTCTGGAAACACCATATATTTT.

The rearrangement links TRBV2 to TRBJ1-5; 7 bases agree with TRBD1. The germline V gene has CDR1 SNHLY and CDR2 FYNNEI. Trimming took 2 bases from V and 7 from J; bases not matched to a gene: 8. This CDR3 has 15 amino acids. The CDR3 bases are TGTGCCAGCAGTGAAATCCCGACAGGGCGCCAGCCCCAGCATTTT. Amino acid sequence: CASSEIPTGRQPQHF.

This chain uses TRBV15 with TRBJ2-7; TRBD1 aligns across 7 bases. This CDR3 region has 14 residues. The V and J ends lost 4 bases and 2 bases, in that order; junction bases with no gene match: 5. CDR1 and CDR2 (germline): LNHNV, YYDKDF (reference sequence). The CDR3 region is CATSIDRATYEQYF. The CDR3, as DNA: TGTGCCACCAGCATCGACAGGGCCACCTACGAGCAGTACTTC.

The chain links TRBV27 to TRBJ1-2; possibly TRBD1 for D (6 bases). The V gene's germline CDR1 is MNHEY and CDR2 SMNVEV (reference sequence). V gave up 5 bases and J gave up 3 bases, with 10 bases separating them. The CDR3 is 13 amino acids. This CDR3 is CASSAGVDYGYTF. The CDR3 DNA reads TGTGCCAGCAGTGCAGGGGTTGACTATGGCTACACCTTC.

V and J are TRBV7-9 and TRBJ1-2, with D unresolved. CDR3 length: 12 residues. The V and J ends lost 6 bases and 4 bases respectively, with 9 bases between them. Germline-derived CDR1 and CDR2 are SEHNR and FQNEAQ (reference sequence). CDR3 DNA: TGTGCCAGCAGTTCTTCAAGCTATGGCTACACCTTC. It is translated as CASSSSSYGYTF.

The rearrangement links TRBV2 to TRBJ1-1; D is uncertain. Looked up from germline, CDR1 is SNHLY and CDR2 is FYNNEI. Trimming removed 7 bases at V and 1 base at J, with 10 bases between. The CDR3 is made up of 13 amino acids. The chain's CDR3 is CASTPNGNTEAFF. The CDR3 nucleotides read TGTGCCAGCACCCCGAATGGGAACACTGAAGCTTTCTTT.

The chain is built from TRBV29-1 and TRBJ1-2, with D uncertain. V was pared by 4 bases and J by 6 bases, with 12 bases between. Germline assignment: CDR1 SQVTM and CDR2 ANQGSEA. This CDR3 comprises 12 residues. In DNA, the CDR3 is TGCAGCGTTGGAAACCAGGCGCATGGCTACACCTTC. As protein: CSVGNQAHGYTF.

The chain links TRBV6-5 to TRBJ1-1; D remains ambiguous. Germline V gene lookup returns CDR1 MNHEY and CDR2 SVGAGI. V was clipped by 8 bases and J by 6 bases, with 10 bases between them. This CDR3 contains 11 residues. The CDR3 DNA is TGTGCCAGCGGGGTGGGAGCTGAAGCTTTCTTT. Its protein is CASGVGAEAFF.

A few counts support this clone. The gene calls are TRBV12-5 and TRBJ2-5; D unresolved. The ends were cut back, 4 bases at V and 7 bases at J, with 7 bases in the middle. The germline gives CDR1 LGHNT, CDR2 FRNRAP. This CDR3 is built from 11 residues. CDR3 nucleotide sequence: TGTGCTAGTGGTTCAAAGGGGACCCAGTACTTC. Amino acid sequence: CASGSKGTQYF. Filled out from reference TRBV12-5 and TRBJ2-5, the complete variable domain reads DARVTQTPRHKVTEMGQEVTMRCQPILGHNTVFWYRQTMMQGLELLAYFRNRAPLDDSGMPKDRFSAEMPDATLATLKIQPSEPRDSAVYFCASGSKGTQYFGPGTRLLVL.

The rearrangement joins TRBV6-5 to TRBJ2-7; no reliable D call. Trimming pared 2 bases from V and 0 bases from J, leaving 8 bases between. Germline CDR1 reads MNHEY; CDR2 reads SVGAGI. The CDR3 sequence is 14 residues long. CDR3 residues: CASSYMENSYEQYF. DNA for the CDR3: TGTGCCAGCAGTTACATGGAGAACTCCTACGAGCAGTACTTC.

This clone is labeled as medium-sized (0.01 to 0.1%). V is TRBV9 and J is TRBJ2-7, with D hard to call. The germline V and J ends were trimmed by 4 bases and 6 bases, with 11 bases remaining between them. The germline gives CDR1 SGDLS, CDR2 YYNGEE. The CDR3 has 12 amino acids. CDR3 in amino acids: CASSRSAGEQYF. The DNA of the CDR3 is TGTGCCAGCAGCAGGTCGGCTGGCGAGCAGTACTTC. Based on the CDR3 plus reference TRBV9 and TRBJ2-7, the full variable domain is DSGVTQTPKHLITATGQRVTLRCSPRSGDLSVYWYQQSLDQGLQFLIQYYNGEERAKGNILERFSAQQFPDLHSELNLSSLELGDSALYFCASSRSAGEQYFGPGTRLTVT.

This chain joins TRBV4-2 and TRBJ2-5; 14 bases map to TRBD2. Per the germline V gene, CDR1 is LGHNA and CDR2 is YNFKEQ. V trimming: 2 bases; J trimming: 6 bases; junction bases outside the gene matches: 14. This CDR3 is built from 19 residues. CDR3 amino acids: CASSQLTSGGAADFKTQYF. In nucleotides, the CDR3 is TGTGCCAGCAGCCAACTGACTAGCGGGGGGGCCGCCGACTTCAAGACCCAGTACTTC.